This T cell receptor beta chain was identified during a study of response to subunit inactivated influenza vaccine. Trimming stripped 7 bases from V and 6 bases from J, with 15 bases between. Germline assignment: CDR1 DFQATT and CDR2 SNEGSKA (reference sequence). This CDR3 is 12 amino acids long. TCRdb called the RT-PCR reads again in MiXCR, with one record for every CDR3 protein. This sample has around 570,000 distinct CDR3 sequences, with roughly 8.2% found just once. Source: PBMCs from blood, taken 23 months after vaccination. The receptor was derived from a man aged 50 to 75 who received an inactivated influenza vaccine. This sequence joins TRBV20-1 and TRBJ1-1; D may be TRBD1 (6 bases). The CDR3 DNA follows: TGCAGTGTAACAGGGATTCAGGCTGAAGCTTTCTTT. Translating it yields CSVTGIQAEAFF.